The T cell receptor beta chain described here comes from a study of T-cell reconstitution after alpha-beta-depleted transplantation in children. Trimming stripped 1 base from V and 5 bases from J, with 8 bases between. The length of the CDR3 is 13 residues. Per germline, CDR1 MNHNY and CDR2 SVGAGI (reference sequence). This clonotype was picked up a small number of times. Library preparation (for TCRbeta) was performed with unique molecular identifiers. TCRdb reprocessed the PCR reads with MiXCR, giving one entry per CDR3 protein. Here the sample spans about 610,000 distinct CDR3 sequences, roughly a tenth being singletons.

The receptor was derived from a human donor who donated a stem cell graft to a child with acute myeloid leukemia. This chain joins TRBV6-6 and TRBJ1-1; perhaps TRBD1 as D (5 bases). Sequencing was performed on PBMCs from the stem cell graft donor, taken from the stem cell graft. This CDR3 is CASSYFSGTEAFF. The DNA for the CDR3 is TGTGCCAGCAGTTACTTTTCAGGGACTGAAGCTTTCTTT.